What follows is one T cell receptor (beta chain) and its context. This clonotype was found a few times. Its cognate antigen has yet to be identified. Base qualities are missing; no much larger clone stands one base away. The library was made by 5' RACE. Sequencing was carried out with an Illumina HiSeq 2500. A second PCR of roughly 7 to 11 cycles was performed with a sample-barcoded 5' primer and a J-beta primer mix. Each TCR beta cDNA molecule received a unique molecular identifier from a template-switch 5' adaptor carrying 12 random nucleotides. At least 2.5 million CDR3-containing paired-end reads were obtained from each sample. First-strand cDNA was synthesized from all RNA with the Mint cDNA synthesis kit, primed by a TRBC-specific oligonucleotide. Following uracil-DNA glycosylase treatment, all cDNA underwent a first 18-cycle PCR with the universal primers M1SS and BC2_uni_R. In the paper's pipeline: For normalization, 1 million high-quality reads, each with a distinct molecular identifier, were randomly selected from each sample. Instead of being binned into consensus sequences, reads with shared molecular identifiers were discarded. MiTCR, set to a Q25 quality threshold and the strictest error-elimination algorithm, was used for CDR3 identification, clonotype clustering and error correction. Lower-bound total TCR beta diversity was estimated with a nonparametric unseen species model using Euler transformation. TCRdb reran the public reads through fastp at Q25 and MiXCR, keeping productive beta chains. All rows with the same CDR3 protein become a single entry with the most common DNA and genes. The V and J calls were not made by the authors but by TCRdb's processing. In all, the sample holds around 580,000 distinct CDR3 sequences, and about 45% of those were seen once. Of the sample, around 24% falls within the top ten clones.

This specimen belongs to a study of blood T cells in healthy people across ages (dated by TCRdb to about 2015). For the wider study: In model experiments, template switching captured about one uniquely barcoded TCR beta cDNA molecule for every two T cells. For two donors (one aged 18 to 30 and one aged 80 or older), the study analyzed two additional independent replicas of 1 million unique cDNA reads from the same blood draw. Donors of different ages were randomly distributed across sequencing lanes to avoid experimental bias. Four age groups were formed from the donors: young (average approximately 15 years), middle-aged (approximately 41), aged (around 62) and long-lived (around 82). Age-related changes in TCR beta repertoire diversity were measured in the study by deep sequencing normalized with unique cDNA molecular identifiers. Study-level results and caveats: Since profiling was done on bulk unsorted PBMCs, naive and antigen-experienced compartments could not be conclusively compared. The long-lived group showed more naive CD4+ T cells, fewer expanded clones and increased TCR diversity than the aged group, suggesting age selection. There was a strong correlation between observed TCR beta diversity and the percentage of naive T cells measured by flow cytometry. Observed TCR beta diversity per million T cells fell roughly linearly with age, and a significant reduction was already apparent by age around 40. Estimates of total diversity based on one million sequenced T cells were regarded as lower bounds and as underestimates. The CMV infection status of donors was not known, potentially confounding age-related changes in expanded clonotypes.

Systemically healthy Caucasian individuals from Russia, approximately 39 in total and aged roughly 6 to 100 years, were included as donors. Each donor gave 9 to 10 milliliters of peripheral blood, collected into EDTA-treated Vacutainer tubes. Ficoll-Paque density-gradient centrifugation was used to isolate PBMCs, with at least 7 million per sample. Total RNA, at least 6 micrograms per sample, was extracted from PBMCs with Trizol reagent. For every donor, flow cytometry on a PBMC aliquot measured the percentage of naive CD45RAhigh/CD27high T cells. This TCR was recovered from a man older than 75 in good health. Sequenced input: blood.

At the DNA level, the sequence is TGCAGTGCTAGTAGAGACAGGTCTAACTATGGCTACACCTTC. Its protein is CSASRDRSNYGYTF. The chain is made from TRBV20-1 and TRBJ1-2; TRBD1 is a weak D gene call, 6 bases matching. V loses 3 bases, J loses 0 bases, and the germline ends lie 11 bases apart. Taken from cysteine to phenylalanine, the CDR3 has 14 residues. The kept DNA is CDR3 alone, 42 bases in frame from the first base. CDR1 and CDR2 were assigned from the germline V gene (reference sequence) as DFQATT and SNEGSKA.